These 22 T cell receptor beta chains came from one sample sequenced in a study of cytomegalovirus exposure and HLA in healthy donors. 60 Vbeta and 13 Jbeta primers were used in PCR. Using immunoSEQ multiplex PCR, the repertoire was profiled, and TCRdb retains in-frame clones only, with some absent. The sample carries 35,000 or so clones, around 81% recorded once. Sequencing was performed on PBMCs. All receptors come from a woman between 40 and 50 years old in good health and CMV-seronegative.

V usage is TRBV7-9 and J usage is TRBJ2-5, with D perhaps TRBD2 (5 bases). V dropped 5 bases and J dropped 5 bases, with 21 bases sitting between them. The germline V gene encodes CDR1 SEHNR and CDR2 FQNEAQ (reference sequence). The CDR3 extends over 16 amino acids. The DNA for the CDR3 is TGTGCCAGCAGCCACCCGAGGAGGCGCTCCTGGGAGACCCAGTACTTC. This codes for CASSHPRRRSWETQYF.

The V call is TRBV2, the J call TRBJ1-2; 7 bases line up with TRBD1. Germline trimming cut 6 bases from V and 2 bases from J; bases unmatched to any gene: 9. The germline gives CDR1 SNHLY, CDR2 FYNNEI. This CDR3 is built from 15 residues. The CDR3 DNA sequence: TGTGCCAGCAGGGCACAGGGGTTAGGAAACTATGGCTACACCTTC. This encodes CASRAQGLGNYGYTF.

In DNA form, the CDR3 reads TGTGCCAGCAGTGACATTACAGGGTTTCAGCCCCAGCATTTT. Protein product: CASSDITGFQPQHF. The chain is built from TRBV6-6 and TRBJ1-5; maybe TRBD1 (6 bases). Trimming shortened V by 5 bases and J by 6 bases, and 14 bases separated the two germline ends. The CDR3 totals 14 residues. Per germline, CDR1 MNHNY and CDR2 SVGAGI (reference sequence).

The V gene is TRBV7-9, the J gene TRBJ1-1; 8 positions agree with TRBD1. Germline CDR1 reads SEHNR; CDR2 reads FQNEAQ (reference sequence). The CDR3 has 15 residues. V trimming: 10 bases; J trimming: 4 bases; junction bases outside the gene matches: 14. The CDR3 DNA follows: TGTGCCACTACCCCAGACAGGGGAGGTAGCACTGAAGCTTTCTTT. It yields the protein CATTPDRGGSTEAFF.

The chain recombines TRBV27 with TRBJ1-2, with TRBD1 matching 8 bases. Germline values: CDR1 MNHEY, CDR2 SMNVEV (reference sequence). The CDR3 spans 14 residues. J gave up 3 bases and V 5 bases, and 5 bases lay outside the gene matches. CDR3 sequence reads: CASSPDRGYYGYTF. CDR3 bases: TGTGCCAGCAGTCCCGACAGGGGTTACTATGGCTACACCTTC.

A note on this clone: One end of the junction fails to match germline, which may point to a read error. The rearrangement joins TRBV7-7 to TRBJ2-2; D remains ambiguous. The CDR3 totals 13 residues. Germline CDR1 reads SSHAT; CDR2 reads FNYEAQ (reference sequence). The CDR3 DNA sequence: TGTGCTAGCAGTCGAGTCCTTACCGGGGAGCTGTTTTTT. Translating it yields CASSRVLTGELFF. The entire variable domain, with the rest obtained from reference TRBV7-7 and TRBJ2-2, is as follows: GAGVSQSPRYKVTKRGQDVTLRCDPISSHATLYWYQQALGQGPEFLTYFNYEAQPDKSGLPSDRFSAERPEGSISTLTIQRTEQRDSAMYRCASSRVLTGELFFGEGSRLTVL.

The V and J genes are TRBV18 and TRBJ1-1, with unresolved D. The CDR3 loop spans 15 amino acids. Germline CDR1 reads KGHSH; CDR2 reads LQKENI. The V gene lost 0 bases and the J gene lost 1 base, with 9 bases spanning the gap. The CDR3: CASSPPTPRNTEAFF. CDR3 nucleotides: TGTGCCAGCTCACCACCAACACCTAGGAACACTGAAGCTTTCTTT.

This sequence joins TRBV29-1 and TRBJ2-1; 8 bases agree with TRBD1. The length of the CDR3 is 15 residues. CDR1 is SQVTM and CDR2 is ANQGSEA in the germline V gene. V gave up 6 bases and J gave up 8 bases; unmatched junction bases: 15. The CDR3 nucleotides read TGCAGCGTCCGATGGGGACAGGCAGGGAAGGATGAGCAGTTCTTC. This codes for CSVRWGQAGKDEQFF.

CDR3 in DNA: TGTGCCAGCTCTCGGCAGGGGTCCTACGAGCAGTACTTC. It translates to CASSRQGSYEQYF. The chain employs TRBV18 and TRBJ2-7; tentative D call: TRBD1 (6 bases). The germline V gene encodes CDR1 KGHSH and CDR2 LQKENI. The CDR3 spans 13 residues. V lost 6 bases, J lost 1 base, and 10 bases lay in between.

The chain employs TRBV2 and TRBJ2-2; a possible D gene is TRBD1 (6 bases). V lost 4 bases and J 6 bases, leaving 21 bases between the germline ends. Germline lookup yields CDR1 SNHLY and CDR2 FYNNEI. This CDR3 contains 17 residues. For the CDR3, the DNA is TGTGCCAGCAGTGTGGGGACCGGGACACCAGAGGCCGGGGAGCTGTTTTTT. Protein: CASSVGTGTPEAGELFF.

The chain is built from TRBV6-5 and TRBJ1-4; TRBD1 might be the D (5 bases). V was clipped by 2 bases and J by 6 bases, with 16 bases between them. This CDR3 is built from 16 residues. In germline, CDR1 is MNHEY, CDR2 SVGAGI. The chain's CDR3 is CASSYRPGTRDEKLFF. Here the CDR3 DNA reads TGTGCCAGCAGTTACCGTCCCGGGACTAGGGATGAAAAACTGTTTTTT.

The rearrangement links TRBV19 to TRBJ1-1, with D unclear. The V end was cut by 5 bases, the J end by 4 bases, with 11 bases between. The CDR3 is made up of 13 amino acids. CDR1 LNHDA and CDR2 SQIVND come from the germline V gene (reference sequence). The CDR3 loop reads CASSPWGGTEAFF. The CDR3 bases are TGTGCCAGTAGTCCATGGGGAGGCACTGAAGCTTTCTTT. Based on the CDR3 plus reference TRBV19 and TRBJ1-1, the full variable domain is DGGITQSPKYLFRKEGQNVTLSCEQNLNHDAMYWYRQDPGQGLRLIYYSQIVNDFQKGDIAEGYSVSREKKESFPLTVTSAQKNPTAFYLCASSPWGGTEAFFGQGTRLTVV.

The V call is TRBV13, the J call TRBJ1-1, with D unclear. This CDR3 region has 14 residues. Trimming removed 4 bases at V and 4 bases at J, with 13 bases between. Germline CDR1 reads PRHDT; CDR2 reads FYEKMQ (reference sequence). In nucleotides, the CDR3 is TGTGCCAGCAGCTCCACGGCCCGGGGCACTGAAGCTTTCTTT. This gives the protein CASSSTARGTEAFF.

This clone was seen just once. The chain joins TRBV28 to TRBJ2-7; D might be TRBD1 (6 bases). This CDR3 has 15 residues. Germline CDR1 is MDHEN and CDR2 is SYDVKM. Deletions cut 3 bases from V and 6 bases from J, with 18 bases between. CDR3 sequence: CASSFLAWGRGEQYF. The CDR3 nucleotides read TGTGCCAGCAGTTTCCTTGCCTGGGGGCGTGGCGAGCAGTACTTC. Full variable domain (remainder filled in from reference TRBV28 and TRBJ2-7): DVKVTQSSRYLVKRTGEKVFLECVQDMDHENMFWYRQDPGLGLRLIYFSYDVKMKEKGDIPEGYSVSREKKERFSLILESASTNQTSMYLCASSFLAWGRGEQYFGPGTRLTVT.

The CDR3 DNA sequence: TGTGCCAGCGAACAGGGGGCGTTGGGAAACACCATATATTTT. Its protein product is CASEQGALGNTIYF. V is TRBV2 and J is TRBJ1-3; 9 positions agree with TRBD1. The CDR3 totals 14 residues. The junction had 6 bases not matched to a gene; V was cut back by 8 bases and J by 4 bases. CDR1 and CDR2 from the germline V gene are SNHLY and FYNNEI.

The chain couples TRBV5-4 to TRBJ2-1; D not certain. Germline V gene sequence: CDR1 SGHNT, CDR2 YYREEE (reference sequence). The CDR3 extends over 15 amino acids. V lost 0 bases to trimming and J lost 5 bases, with 12 bases between them. The CDR3 loop reads CASSLGSRAHNEQFF. CDR3 nucleotides: TGTGCCAGCAGCTTGGGTAGCCGAGCACACAATGAGCAGTTCTTC.

This clone is a singleton in its sample. V usage is TRBV7-6 and J usage is TRBJ1-4, with a weak D call TRBD1 (6 bases). Germline V CDR1 and CDR2: SGHVS, FNYEAQ. The CDR3 totals 16 residues. Trimming shortened V by 6 bases and J by 8 bases, and 22 bases separated the two germline ends. CDR3 nucleotides: TGTGCCAGCAGTCAAAATCGGGGGGCGCTGGGAGAAAAACTGTTTTTT. This gives the protein CASSQNRGALGEKLFF.

The gene calls are TRBV28 and TRBJ2-1; perhaps TRBD2 as D (7 bases). V dropped 4 bases and J dropped 7 bases, with 17 bases sitting between them. There are 15 residues in the CDR3. Germline lookup yields CDR1 MDHEN and CDR2 SYDVKM. The CDR3 DNA sequence: TGTGCCAGCAGTTCCTATCGTGGGGGGGCGAATGAGCAGTTCTTC. Translating it yields CASSSYRGGANEQFF.

The rearrangement links TRBV7-6 to TRBJ2-1; no firm D call. Germline-derived CDR1 and CDR2 are SGHVS and FNYEAQ. Trimming stripped 0 bases from V and 9 bases from J, with 6 bases between. The CDR3 has 12 amino acids. DNA for the CDR3: TGTGCCAGCAGCTTAGCGTCCGGTGAGCAGTTCTTC. This translates into CASSLASGEQFF.

The chain is built from TRBV19 and TRBJ1-1; D not resolved. V lost 3 bases to trimming and J lost 0 bases, with 14 bases between them. CDR1 is LNHDA, CDR2 SQIVND, per germline (reference sequence). The CDR3 has 16 residues. CDR3 nucleotides: TGTGCCAGTAGTATGGGCGGGAGGCGTATGAACACTGAAGCTTTCTTT. This encodes CASSMGGRRMNTEAFF.

This clone was seen only a few times. The genes are TRBV2 and TRBJ2-3; D call uncertain. CDR1 SNHLY and CDR2 FYNNEI come from the germline V gene. This CDR3 is 14 amino acids long. Trimming stripped 3 bases from V and 0 bases from J, with 7 bases between. CDR3 coding DNA: TGTGCCAGCAGTGATTTGACTAGCACAGATACGCAGTATTTT. Its protein product is CASSDLTSTDTQYF.

The V and J genes are TRBV9 and TRBJ1-2; D is uncertain. This CDR3 is built from 14 residues. Trimming shortened V by 3 bases and J by 4 bases, and 13 bases separated the two germline ends. Germline CDR1 SGDLS, CDR2 YYNGEE. Here the CDR3 DNA reads TGTGCCAGCAGCGAGCCACACGGCGGCTATGGCTACACCTTC. Translation: CASSEPHGGYGYTF. Variable domain in full (rest from reference TRBV9 and TRBJ1-2): DSGVTQTPKHLITATGQRVTLRCSPRSGDLSVYWYQQSLDQGLQFLIQYYNGEERAKGNILERFSAQQFPDLHSELNLSSLELGDSALYFCASSEPHGGYGYTFGSGTRLTVV.